Below are 21 T cell receptor beta chains sequenced from a single sample in a study of beta chain features in type 1 diabetes. Expressed TCRB transcripts were sequenced because the entire RNA isolate underwent reverse transcription. Assay: immunoSEQ multiplex PCR; the TCRdb copy retains only in-frame clones and omits some. The sample yields approximately 380,000 clones, about 16% seen once. The material sequenced was naive CD4+ T cells from blood. Receptors were obtained from a woman aged 18-29 years in good health.

The gene calls are TRBV11-2 and TRBJ2-1, with D maybe TRBD2 (6 bases). Trimming took 6 bases from V and 9 from J, leaving 15 bases between them. Germline V gene lookup returns CDR1 SGHAT and CDR2 FQNNGV. The CDR3 runs to 13 residues. CDR3 region: CASSLTSRSEQFF. Here the CDR3 DNA reads TGTGCCAGCAGTCTCACTAGCAGGAGTGAGCAGTTCTTC. The complete variable domain, with remaining parts taken from reference TRBV11-2 and TRBJ2-1, reads EAGVAQSPRYKIIEKRQSVAFWCNPISGHATLYWYQQILGQGPKLLIQFQNNGVVDDSQLPKDRFSAERLKGVDSTLKIQPAKLEDSAVYLCASSLTSRSEQFFGPGTRLTVL.

In its sample, this clone was seen a few times. The rearrangement uses TRBV6-5 and TRBJ2-5; possible D gene TRBD2, 5 bases. Germline V gene data show CDR1 as MNHEY and CDR2 as SVGAGI. Trimming removed 0 bases from V and 5 bases from J, with 10 bases in between. This CDR3 has 14 residues. The CDR3 loop reads CASSYSTRGETQYF. Here the CDR3 DNA reads TGTGCCAGCAGTTACTCTACGCGAGGGGAGACCCAGTACTTC.

The chain carries TRBV28 and TRBJ1-2; a weak D match, TRBD1 (6 bases). This CDR3 has 14 residues. Germline CDR1 MDHEN, CDR2 SYDVKM. Trimming removed 3 bases from V and 4 bases from J, with 12 bases in between. The CDR3 sequence is CASSLPDSPYGYTF. In nucleotides, the CDR3 is TGTGCCAGCAGTTTGCCGGACAGCCCCTATGGCTACACCTTC.

This clone was seen only a few times. V gene TRBV4-1 combines with J gene TRBJ1-5, with a possible D match to TRBD1 (5 bases). CDR3 length: 15 residues. Per germline, CDR1 MGHRA and CDR2 YSYEKL. V was cut by 0 bases and J by 4 bases, with 10 bases left in between. The CDR3 sequence is CASSQDQGRNQPQHF. The CDR3 nucleotides read TGCGCCAGCAGCCAAGATCAGGGCAGGAATCAGCCCCAGCATTTT.

The chain carries TRBV6-5 and TRBJ2-7; weak D call: TRBD1 (5 bases). Germline lookup yields CDR1 MNHEY and CDR2 SVGAGI. The CDR3 covers 14 residues. V lost 2 bases and J 7 bases, leaving 15 bases between the germline ends. This CDR3 reads CASSYAGKRWEQYF. The CDR3 DNA reads TGTGCCAGCAGTTACGCAGGGAAACGTTGGGAGCAGTACTTC.

This clone was detected only a few times. The chain carries TRBV7-9 and TRBJ1-1, with 7 bases lining up with TRBD1. After removal of 6 bases from V and 7 bases from J, the junction contained 5 bases not matched to a gene. There are 12 residues in the CDR3. Germline CDR1 is SEHNR and CDR2 is FQNEAQ (reference sequence). The DNA for the CDR3 is TGTGCCAGCAGGGGAAGACAGGGTGAAGCTTTCTTT. Translation gives CASRGRQGEAFF. Variable domain in full (rest from reference TRBV7-9 and TRBJ1-1): DTGVSQNPRHKITKRGQNVTFRCDPISEHNRLYWYRQTLGQGPEFLTYFQNEAQLEKSRLLSDRFSAERPKGSFSTLEIQRTEQGDSAMYLCASRGRQGEAFFGQGTRLTVV.

This clone was recorded a few times. The genes are TRBV9 and TRBJ2-2; TRBD1 agrees at 7 bases. Losses at the gene ends were 3 bases for V and 5 bases for J; bases not matched to a gene: 4. In germline, CDR1 is SGDLS, CDR2 YYNGEE. This CDR3 comprises 14 residues. CDR3 sequence: CASSGGGWTGELFF. The CDR3 DNA reads as TGTGCCAGCAGCGGAGGGGGCTGGACCGGGGAGCTGTTTTTT.

This clone was observed a handful of times. The gene calls are TRBV7-9 and TRBJ2-1; D not certain. V lost 5 bases, J lost 3 bases, and 14 bases lay in between. This CDR3 region has 15 residues. The germline CDR1 and CDR2 sequences are SEHNR and FQNEAQ (reference sequence). For the CDR3, the DNA is TGTGCCAGCAGCCCCACCCGACTGGTCTACAATGAGCAGTTCTTC. Translated, it gives CASSPTRLVYNEQFF.

In this sample, this clone turned up a few times. The rearrangement joins TRBV30 to TRBJ1-2; 9 nucleotides line up with TRBD1. Per the germline V gene, CDR1 is GTSNPN and CDR2 is SVGIG (reference sequence). V lost 3 bases and J lost 8; bases outside the gene matches: 13. The CDR3 is 15 residues long. Here the CDR3 DNA reads TGTGCCTGGAGGCCCGGGACAGGGCCCGGATCCGGCTACACCTTC. Translated: CAWRPGTGPGSGYTF. The entire variable domain, with the rest obtained from reference TRBV30 and TRBJ1-2, is as follows: SQTIHQWPATLVQPVGSPLSLECTVEGTSNPNLYWYRQAAGRGLQLLFYSVGIGQISSEVPQNLSASRPQDRQFILSSKKLLLSDSGFYLCAWRPGTGPGSGYTFGSGTRLTVV.

The chain links TRBV18 to TRBJ1-2, with TRBD1 identical over 8 bases. This CDR3 is built from 13 residues. Looked up from germline, CDR1 is KGHSH and CDR2 is LQKENI. V was clipped by 8 bases and J by 5 bases; unmatched bases: 7. Written as DNA, the CDR3 is TGTGCCAGCGCCAGACAGGGGCCATATGGCTACACCTTC. This translates into CASARQGPYGYTF.

With respect to this clone: Other DNA sequences from this sample encode an identical CDR3 as well. The chain has TRBV20-1 and TRBJ2-5; D is unclear. Germline lookup yields CDR1 DFQATT and CDR2 SNEGSKA (reference sequence). This CDR3 is 10 amino acids long. V shed 6 bases and J shed 5 bases, with 7 bases lying between them. The CDR3: CSAPGETQYF. Here the CDR3 DNA reads TGCAGTGCCCCCGGGGAGACCCAGTACTTC.

In this sample, this clone turned up a few times. The V call is TRBV30, the J call TRBJ2-1, with TRBD1 matching over 10 bases. CDR1 GTSNPN and CDR2 SVGIG come from the germline V gene (reference sequence). This CDR3 region has 17 residues. V was pared by 3 bases and J by 1 base, with 9 bases of the junction left unmatched. The chain's CDR3 is CAWSPDRGTVSYNEQFF. The CDR3 region has the DNA TGTGCCTGGAGCCCGGACAGGGGGACCGTATCCTACAATGAGCAGTTCTTC.

This clone was observed a few times. This chain connects TRBV7-2 to TRBJ2-1, with TRBD2 identical over 7 bases. The CDR3 runs to 18 residues. V gave up 3 bases and J gave up 0 bases; unmatched junction bases: 11. Germline CDR1 is SGHTA and CDR2 is FQGNSA. CDR3 nucleotides: TGTGCCAGCAGCTTGGTTATTAGCGGGTGGAGCTCCTACAATGAGCAGTTCTTC. The encoded protein is CASSLVISGWSSYNEQFF.

This chain connects TRBV14 to TRBJ2-3, with 11 bases lining up with TRBD1. With 4 bases clipped from V and 6 bases from J, the junction kept 6 bases outside the gene matches. The CDR3 sequence is 15 residues long. The germline gives CDR1 SGHDN, CDR2 FVKESK. The CDR3 here is CASSPGQGVRDTQYF. The DNA of the CDR3 is TGTGCCAGCAGCCCGGGACAGGGGGTGCGTGATACGCAGTATTTT.

The rearrangement uses TRBV11-2 and TRBJ2-5; 10 positions match TRBD1. This CDR3 is 15 amino acids long. Looked up from germline, CDR1 is SGHAT and CDR2 is FQNNGV. Germline trimming cut 5 bases from V and 5 bases from J; bases unmatched to any gene: 8. The chain's CDR3 is CASSPGQGVHETQYF. CDR3 DNA: TGTGCCAGCAGCCCTGGACAGGGGGTTCACGAGACCCAGTACTTC. Filled out from reference TRBV11-2 and TRBJ2-5, the complete variable domain reads EAGVAQSPRYKIIEKRQSVAFWCNPISGHATLYWYQQILGQGPKLLIQFQNNGVVDDSQLPKDRFSAERLKGVDSTLKIQPAKLEDSAVYLCASSPGQGVHETQYFGPGTRLLVL.

In its sample, this clone was seen a few times. V is TRBV7-9 and J is TRBJ1-1; possibly TRBD1 for D (5 bases). Trimming pared 3 bases from V and 4 bases from J, leaving 12 bases between. The CDR3 covers 14 residues. CDR1 and CDR2 from the germline V gene are SEHNR and FQNEAQ (reference sequence). The DNA of the CDR3 is TGTGCCAGCAGCTTGGTGGACACCCGCACTGAAGCTTTCTTT. Translation: CASSLVDTRTEAFF.

This clone was counted a few times. The rearrangement uses TRBV18 and TRBJ1-3, with D unclear. The CDR3 sequence is 16 residues long. The germline V gene has CDR1 KGHSH and CDR2 LQKENI. The V end lost 3 bases, the J end lost 2 bases, and 14 bases lay between the germline ends. The CDR3 DNA follows: TGTGCCAGCTCACCGCCGGGGAGATTGGCTGGAAACACCATATATTTT. Protein product: CASSPPGRLAGNTIYF.

V gene TRBV30 combines with J gene TRBJ1-6; no definite D call. CDR1 is GTSNPN and CDR2 is SVGIG in the germline V gene (reference sequence). The CDR3 covers 13 residues. The V end was cut by 0 bases, the J end by 5 bases, with 5 bases between. CDR3 nucleotide sequence: TGTGCCTGGAGTGTACAAGATAATTCACCCCTCCACTTT. Translating gives CAWSVQDNSPLHF.

The chain couples TRBV29-1 to TRBJ2-3; 10 nucleotides agree with TRBD2. Germline V CDR1 and CDR2: SQVTM, ANQGSEA. This CDR3 comprises 15 residues. With V trimmed by 6 bases and J by 6 bases, 12 bases remained unmatched. The CDR3, as DNA: TGCAGCGTCTTAGCGGGAGGCCCGATCGGGGATACGCAGTATTTT. Translation gives CSVLAGGPIGDTQYF.

This clone was observed a handful of times. CDR3 residues: CASSATSGQAYEQFF. In DNA, the CDR3 is TGTGCCAGCAGCGCAACTAGCGGGCAGGCGTATGAGCAGTTCTTC. V and J are TRBV7-6 and TRBJ2-1; TRBD2 agrees at 9 bases. Losses at the gene ends were 5 bases for V and 8 bases for J; bases not matched to a gene: 10. The CDR3 is made up of 15 amino acids. Germline V lookup: CDR1 SGHVS, CDR2 FNYEAQ.

This clone showed up just a few times. The rearrangement joins TRBV9 to TRBJ2-2, with 9 bases fitting TRBD2. Looked up from germline, CDR1 is SGDLS and CDR2 is YYNGEE. V lost 0 bases, J lost 1 base, and 1 base stayed unmatched. This CDR3 is 16 amino acids long. CDR3 DNA: TGTGCCAGCAGCGTAGGGACTAGCGTGAACACCGGGGAGCTGTTTTTT. It is translated as CASSVGTSVNTGELFF.